This T cell receptor beta chain is from a study of blood T cells in healthy people across ages. Of note for this clonotype: Its antigen remains unidentified.

The second PCR ran roughly 7 to 12 cycles with a sample-barcoded 5' primer and J-beta primers. TCRdb re-called the 5' RACE reads through MiXCR, storing one row per CDR3 protein. This table holds more than 1,400,000 distinct CDR3 sequences, 35% to 45% found once. This CDR3 region has 15 residues. V was clipped by 1 base and J by 6 bases, with 13 bases between them. The germline V gene encodes CDR1 MGHDK and CDR2 SYGVNS. Each donor's blood draw was 7.5 to 10 milliliters of peripheral blood. Findings and limits, study-wide: There was a strong correlation between TCR beta diversity and naive T cell percentage.

This sequence originates from a woman aged 18-29 years in good health. The chain employs TRBV25-1 and TRBJ1-5, with a possible D match to TRBD1 (6 bases). The sequencing sample was made of blood. CDR3 amino acids: CASSESSGAGQPQHF. CDR3 nucleotides: TGTGCCAGCAGTGAATCCTCGGGGGCAGGTCAGCCCCAGCATTTT.